This TCR beta chain was recorded in a study of blood T cell repertoires in COVID-19. The wider study: COVID-19 samples, acute and convalescent, were from the United States, Italy and Spain. The analysed material was cDNA or gDNA that came from T cells, B-cell-depleted T cells, or PBMCs.

Trimming took 5 bases from V and 1 from J, leaving 12 bases between them. CDR3 length: 16 amino acids. Looked up from germline, CDR1 is LNHDA and CDR2 is SQIVND (reference sequence). In the authors' methods: Estimation of nucleated cell counts was performed using reference gene primer amplification. Clones were read by immunoSEQ multiplex PCR, and TCRdb kept only the in-frame ones, dropping some. From that table come the V and J calls and clone size; the DNA was used to work out D and trimming. The sample has 150,000 to 200,000 clones; roughly four fifths are singletons. What was sequenced was peripheral blood. This receptor was taken from a middle-aged woman with acute or convalescent COVID-19. This sequence joins TRBV19 and TRBJ2-6; D call uncertain. The CDR3 is CASSPLRSSGANVLTF. CDR3 sequence (DNA): TGTGCCAGTAGTCCCCTCCGGTCATCTGGGGCCAACGTCCTGACTTTC.